The source of this T cell receptor (beta chain) is a study of blood T cell repertoires in COVID-19. The protocol was immunoSEQ multiplex PCR, while the TCRdb copy is restricted to in-frame clones and leaves out a portion. Among roughly 52,000 clones listed, 82% were seen once. CDR1 is MNHEY and CDR2 is SVGAGI in the germline V gene. Trimming removed 5 bases from V and 4 bases from J; junction bases left unmatched: 7. The CDR3 covers 14 residues. The TCR comes from an older man with COVID-19, enrolled during active disease. The chain has TRBV6-5 and TRBJ1-2; 7 nucleotides match TRBD1. Material: peripheral blood. The chain's CDR3 is CASSLDRAVYGYTF. CDR3 sequence (DNA): TGTGCCAGCAGTCTCGACAGGGCGGTCTATGGCTACACCTTC.